The 22 T cell receptor beta chains below come from one sample, sequenced in a study of blood T cell repertoires in COVID-19. This table comes from immunoSEQ multiplex PCR, and its TCRdb copy is limited to in-frame clones, with some not included. The sample includes 200,000 to 250,000 clones, approximately 82% of them seen just once. The source material was peripheral blood. The source is a woman aged 18-29 years with acute or convalescent COVID-19.

The CDR3 sequence: CASSLRTYVRGRNEQFF. CDR3 DNA: TGTGCCAGCAGCTTGCGTACATATGTCAGGGGTCGCAATGAGCAGTTCTTC. This chain links TRBV5-8 with TRBJ2-1; D might be TRBD1 (6 bases). This CDR3 has 17 amino acids. Trimming shortened V by 1 base and J by 6 bases, and 20 bases separated the two germline ends. Germline V gene lookup returns CDR1 SGHTS and CDR2 YDEGEE. The variable domain in full, completed from reference TRBV5-8 and TRBJ2-1, reads EAGVTQSPTHLIKTRGQQATLRCSPISGHTSVYWYQQALGLGLQFLLWYDEGEERNRGNFPPRFSGRQFPNYSSELNVNALELEDSALYLCASSLRTYVRGRNEQFFGPGTRLTVL.

The chain carries TRBV28 and TRBJ1-4; TRBD1 is a possible D gene (5 bases). CDR1 is MDHEN, CDR2 SYDVKM, per germline. This CDR3 is built from 17 residues. V gave up 2 bases and J gave up 4 bases, with 17 bases separating them. The CDR3 DNA reads TGTGCCAGCAGTTTAATGATATCCGGGGGGGGTAATGAAAAACTGTTTTTT. Translated, it gives CASSLMISGGGNEKLFF.

This clone was recorded a few times. This chain joins TRBV24-1 and TRBJ1-2; D might be TRBD1 (6 bases). The V and J ends lost 3 bases and 8 bases respectively, with 15 bases between them. The CDR3 covers 14 residues. CDR1 is KGHDR, CDR2 SFDVKD, per germline. In nucleotides, the CDR3 is TGTGCCACCAGTGATCCGCGACAGGATCAGGGCTACACCTTC. As protein: CATSDPRQDQGYTF.

The CDR3 here is CASSKLVSPLHF. The CDR3 DNA reads TGTGCCAGCAGCAAACTGGTTTCACCCCTCCACTTT. V gene TRBV28 combines with J gene TRBJ1-6, with unresolved D. The CDR3 runs 12 residues. Trimming cost V 6 bases and J 9 bases, with 9 bases left between them. In germline, CDR1 is MDHEN, CDR2 SYDVKM.

The chain employs TRBV6-2 or TRBV6-3 and TRBJ2-2; D unclear. Trimming shortened V by 7 bases and J by 0 bases, and 18 bases separated the two germline ends. The CDR3 has 17 residues. Germline CDR1 and CDR2: MNHEY and SVGEGT. The CDR3 bases are TGTGCCAGCAACCCAAGGAGTCATCTGTCGAACACCGGGGAGCTGTTTTTT. As protein: CASNPRSHLSNTGELFF.

This clone was seen just once. The chain combines TRBV12-3 or TRBV12-4 with TRBJ2-1; possibly TRBD2 for D (6 bases). The CDR3 has 13 residues. The V and J ends lost 6 bases and 13 bases respectively, with 19 bases between them. CDR3 in amino acids: CASSYNFRDSQFF. As DNA, the CDR3 is TGTGCCAGCAGCTATAATTTCCGGGACTCCCAGTTCTTC.

CDR3 DNA sequence: TGTGCCAGTAGTCGGAGCGGGAGGGGCTATGAGCAGTTCTTC. Its protein product is CASSRSGRGYEQFF. This chain joins TRBV19 and TRBJ2-1; the match to TRBD2 covers 10 bases. CDR3 length: 14 amino acids. Germline values: CDR1 LNHDA, CDR2 SQIVND (reference sequence). With V trimmed by 5 bases and J by 8 bases, 6 bases remained unmatched. The complete variable domain, with remaining parts taken from reference TRBV19 and TRBJ2-1, reads DGGITQSPKYLFRKEGQNVTLSCEQNLNHDAMYWYRQDPGQGLRLIYYSQIVNDFQKGDIAEGYSVSREKKESFPLTVTSAQKNPTAFYLCASSRSGRGYEQFFGPGTRLTVL.

J is TRBJ2-7 and V is TRBV5-4; D may be TRBD1 (5 bases). V lost 0 bases and J lost 2, with 12 bases in between. CDR3 size: 15 residues. Germline V CDR1 and CDR2: SGHNT, YYREEE (reference sequence). The CDR3 region is CASSLAQGITYEQYF. The DNA of the CDR3 is TGTGCCAGCAGCTTGGCCCAGGGAATTACCTACGAGCAGTACTTC. The variable domain in full, completed from reference TRBV5-4 and TRBJ2-7, reads ETGVTQSPTHLIKTRGQQVTLRCSSQSGHNTVSWYQQALGQGPQFIFQYYREEENGRGNFPPRFSGLQFPNYSSELNVNALELDDSALYLCASSLAQGITYEQYFGPGTRLTVT.

The V gene is TRBV5-1, the J gene TRBJ2-3, with 10 nucleotides matching TRBD1. Germline V gene lookup returns CDR1 SGHRS and CDR2 YFSETQ. With V trimmed by 4 bases and J by 4 bases, 6 bases remained unmatched. CDR3 length equals 15 residues. CDR3 sequence: CASSRSTGGPDTQYF. CDR3 bases: TGCGCCAGCAGCCGGTCGACAGGGGGCCCAGATACGCAGTATTTT. The full variable domain, with the rest looked up from reference TRBV5-1 and TRBJ2-3, is KAGVTQTPRYLIKTRGQQVTLSCSPISGHRSVSWYQQTPGQGLQFLFEYFSETQRNKGNFPGRFSGRQFSNSRSEMNVSTLELGDSALYLCASSRSTGGPDTQYFGPGTRLTVL.

The genes are TRBV11-2 and TRBJ2-1; D unclear. Between the trimmed V and J ends, which lost 1 base and 9 bases, there was a span of 4 bases. Germline V lookup: CDR1 SGHAT, CDR2 FQNNGV. CDR3 length: 11 amino acids. The CDR3 reads CASSLAREQFF. The DNA of the CDR3 is TGTGCCAGCAGCTTAGCTCGTGAGCAGTTCTTC.

The CDR3 here is CASGFSGGPGGYTF. In DNA form, the CDR3 reads TGTGCTAGTGGTTTTTCGGGTGGGCCGGGGGGCTACACCTTC. This rearrangement joins TRBV12-5 to TRBJ1-2, with D unresolved. There are 14 residues in the CDR3. The germline V and J ends were trimmed by 3 bases and 8 bases, with 16 bases remaining between them. Per the germline V gene, CDR1 is LGHNT and CDR2 is FRNRAP.

The gene calls are TRBV11-2 and TRBJ2-7; 7 nucleotides agree with TRBD1. With V trimmed by 8 bases and J by 2 bases, 12 bases remained unmatched. The CDR3 covers 15 residues. Germline assignment: CDR1 SGHAT and CDR2 FQNNGV. CDR3 region: CASRIPGQPTYEQYF. The CDR3 DNA follows: TGTGCCAGCCGAATTCCGGGACAGCCGACCTACGAGCAGTACTTC.

The V and J genes are TRBV20-1 and TRBJ2-5; possibly TRBD2 for D (6 bases). The CDR3 spans 11 residues. Trimming pared 7 bases from V and 1 base from J, leaving 7 bases between. The germline V gene has CDR1 DFQATT and CDR2 SNEGSKA (reference sequence). The CDR3 is CSGLVQETQYF. CDR3 sequence (DNA): TGCAGTGGACTAGTCCAAGAGACCCAGTACTTC.

The chain is built from TRBV30 and TRBJ1-2; weak D call: TRBD1 (5 bases). The germline V gene has CDR1 GTSNPN and CDR2 SVGIG (reference sequence). The CDR3 length is 12 residues. V lost 4 bases and J 0 bases, leaving 6 bases between the germline ends. In nucleotides, the CDR3 is TGTGCCTGGACAGGGACTAACTATGGCTACACCTTC. Its translation: CAWTGTNYGYTF.

The chain recombines TRBV29-1 with TRBJ2-1, with TRBD2 identical over 8 bases. The CDR3 is 15 residues long. Trimming removed 4 bases from V and 3 bases from J; junction bases left unmatched: 8. Germline CDR1 SQVTM, CDR2 ANQGSEA. The CDR3 is CSVAHRLAGYNEQFF. The CDR3 nucleotides are TGCAGCGTTGCACACCGGCTAGCGGGCTACAATGAGCAGTTCTTC.

In nucleotides, the CDR3 is TGTGCCAGCAGTTACGAAGGAGTAGTGGCCATCAATGAGCAGTTCTTC. Its translation is CASSYEGVVAINEQFF. The V gene is TRBV6-5, the J gene TRBJ2-1; no clear D gene. The CDR3 length is 16 residues. Trimming took off 2 bases at V and 6 bases at J, with 17 bases between the two ends. Per germline, CDR1 MNHEY and CDR2 SVGAGI.

The rearrangement links TRBV11-3 to TRBJ2-2; D is possibly TRBD1 (6 bases). Germline V lookup: CDR1 SGHNT, CDR2 YENEEA. The CDR3 runs to 14 residues. V was clipped by 6 bases and J by 6 bases, with 14 bases between them. The CDR3 reads CASSMNRVSGELFF. As DNA, the CDR3 is TGTGCCAGCAGTATGAACAGGGTCTCCGGGGAGCTGTTTTTT.

This chain links TRBV19 with TRBJ2-5; 12 bases align to TRBD2. The CDR3 totals 16 residues. The germline V gene has CDR1 LNHDA and CDR2 SQIVND (reference sequence). With V trimmed by 1 base and J by 7 bases, 7 bases remained unmatched. CDR3 protein: CASSIGRLAGGTTQYF. For the CDR3, the DNA is TGTGCCAGTAGTATAGGGAGGCTAGCGGGAGGGACGACCCAGTACTTC.

This clone was detected ten times or more. The V gene is TRBV5-3, the J gene TRBJ1-5, with D perhaps matching TRBD1 (6 bases). TRBV5-3 is an ORF, and what it does is uncertain. The V end lost 3 bases, the J end lost 7 bases, and 14 bases lay between the germline ends. This CDR3 is 14 amino acids long. CDR3 residues: CARSSTGRKQPQHF. The DNA of the CDR3 is TGTGCCAGAAGCTCTACAGGGCGGAAGCAGCCCCAGCATTTT.

This chain connects TRBV10-3 to TRBJ2-7, with D possibly TRBD2 on 6 matching bases. Germline V lookup: CDR1 ENHRY, CDR2 SYGVKD. The CDR3 has 14 residues. V dropped 5 bases and J dropped 4 bases, with 15 bases sitting between them. Written as DNA, the CDR3 is TGTGCCATCAGTACGACGGGGGACCCGTACGAGCAGTACTTC. This translates into CAISTTGDPYEQYF.

The V gene is TRBV6-2 or TRBV6-3, the J gene TRBJ1-5, with TRBD1 as a possible D gene (6 bases). CDR1 is MNHEY, CDR2 SVGEGT, per germline. V lost 3 bases, J lost 1 base, and 7 bases lay in between. The CDR3 has 14 residues. The CDR3 spells CASSYGGSNQPQHF. CDR3 coding DNA: TGTGCCAGCAGTTATGGGGGCAGCAATCAGCCCCAGCATTTT.

V and J are TRBV4-2 and TRBJ1-4, with D possibly being TRBD1 (5 bases). Germline assignment: CDR1 LGHNA and CDR2 YNFKEQ. Trimming took off 4 bases at V and 3 bases at J, with 12 bases between the two ends. CDR3 length equals 15 residues. CDR3 protein: CASSLGGDPNEKLFF. CDR3 DNA sequence: TGTGCCAGCAGCCTTGGGGGGGATCCTAATGAAAAACTGTTTTTT.